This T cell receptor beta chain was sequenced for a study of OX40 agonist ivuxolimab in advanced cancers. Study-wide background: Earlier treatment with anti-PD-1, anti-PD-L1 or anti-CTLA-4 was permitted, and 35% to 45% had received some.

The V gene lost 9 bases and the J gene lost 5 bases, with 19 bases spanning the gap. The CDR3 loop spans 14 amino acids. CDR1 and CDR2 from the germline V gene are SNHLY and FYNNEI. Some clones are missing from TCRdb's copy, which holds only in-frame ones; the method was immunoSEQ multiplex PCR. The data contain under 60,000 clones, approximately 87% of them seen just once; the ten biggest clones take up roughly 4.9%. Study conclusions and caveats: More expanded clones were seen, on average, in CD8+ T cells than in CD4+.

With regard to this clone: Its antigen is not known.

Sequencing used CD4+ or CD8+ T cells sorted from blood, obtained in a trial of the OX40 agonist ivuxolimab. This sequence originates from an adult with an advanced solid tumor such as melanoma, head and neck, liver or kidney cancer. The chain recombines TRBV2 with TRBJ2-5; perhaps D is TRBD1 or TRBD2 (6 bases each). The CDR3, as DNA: TGTGCCAGTCATCTCAGGGGACTTGGGGAGACCCAGTACTTC. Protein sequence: CASHLRGLGETQYF.